The 19 T cell receptor beta chains below were found in one sample sequenced in a study of T cell changes during pregnancy in multiple sclerosis. Profiled with immunoSEQ multiplex PCR; TCRdb holds only in-frame clones, not every one. The sample has fewer than 85,000 clones, around 93% seen once; the top ten hold around 2.3%. This material consisted of peripheral blood, taken in the second trimester of pregnancy. The origin of the receptors is a female donor with multiple sclerosis, enrolled in a pregnancy study.

As DNA, the CDR3 is TGTGCCACCAGCATAGACAGGGGGCAAGGAAACACCATATATTTT. It specifies CATSIDRGQGNTIYF. This rearrangement joins TRBV15 to TRBJ1-3; 10 bases align to TRBD1. Germline CDR1 reads LNHNV; CDR2 reads YYDKDF (reference sequence). This CDR3 is 15 amino acids long. The J segment lost 4 bases and the V segment lost 4 bases, leaving 4 bases of the junction unmatched.

V is TRBV6-5 and J is TRBJ1-5, with 9 bases lining up with TRBD1. V was pared by 0 bases and J by 5 bases, with 2 bases of the junction left unmatched. Germline loops: CDR1 MNHEY, CDR2 SVGAGI. The CDR3 spans 15 residues. CDR3 nucleotide sequence: TGTGCCAGCAGTTACTCGAACAGGGGGCATCAGCCCCAGCATTTT. Translated: CASSYSNRGHQPQHF.

The chain combines TRBV20-1 with TRBJ2-3; D possibly corresponds to TRBD2 (5 bases). Germline V gene lookup returns CDR1 DFQATT and CDR2 SNEGSKA (reference sequence). Between the trimmed V and J ends, which lost 6 bases and 6 bases, there was a span of 7 bases. The CDR3 length is 10 residues. The CDR3 nucleotides read TGCAGTGCAAGCGGTGATACGCAGTATTTT. It encodes CSASGDTQYF.

The rearrangement links TRBV10-3 to TRBJ2-7; 8 bases are shared with TRBD2. V trimming: 6 bases; J trimming: 7 bases; junction bases outside the gene matches: 11. This CDR3 has 14 residues. CDR1 is ENHRY, CDR2 SYGVKD, per germline. The CDR3 coding sequence is TGTGCCATCAGGTCTCCGGGACTAGAGGTAGAGCAGTACTTC. This encodes CAIRSPGLEVEQYF.

The rearrangement joins TRBV9 to TRBJ2-7; D call uncertain. This CDR3 spans 12 amino acids. Trimming removed 4 bases at V and 0 bases at J, with 5 bases between. Germline assignment: CDR1 SGDLS and CDR2 YYNGEE. The DNA of the CDR3 is TGTGCCAGCAGCCCGAGCTCCTACGAGCAGTACTTC. Encoded protein: CASSPSSYEQYF.

The J gene is TRBJ1-5, the V gene TRBV4-1; no clear D. The CDR3 runs 14 residues. V lost 0 bases and J 6 bases, leaving 9 bases between the germline ends. Germline CDR1 reads MGHRA; CDR2 reads YSYEKL. As DNA, the CDR3 is TGCGCCAGCAGCCAAGATTGGGCTGGTCAGCCCCAGCATTTT. Amino acid sequence: CASSQDWAGQPQHF.

V is TRBV18 and J is TRBJ2-7, with D perhaps matching TRBD1 (5 bases). V was clipped by 4 bases and J by 2 bases, with 9 bases between them. The germline V gene encodes CDR1 KGHSH and CDR2 LQKENI. This CDR3 region has 13 residues. The CDR3 spells CASSRDSTYEQYF. In DNA, the CDR3 is TGTGCCAGCTCACGAGACAGTACCTACGAGCAGTACTTC.

The chain uses TRBV6-5 and TRBJ1-3; D gene uncertain. This CDR3 contains 15 residues. Germline CDR1 reads MNHEY; CDR2 reads SVGAGI. With 0 bases removed from V and 2 bases from J, the gap between germline ends came to 8 bases. The CDR3: CASSYSTRPGNTIYF. CDR3 sequence (DNA): TGTGCCAGCAGTTACTCGACAAGGCCTGGAAACACCATATATTTT.

This rearrangement joins TRBV27 to TRBJ1-1; 7 bases map to TRBD1. With V trimmed by 7 bases and J by 0 bases, 2 bases remained unmatched. Germline V gene data show CDR1 as MNHEY and CDR2 as SMNVEV (reference sequence). The CDR3 contains 13 residues. The DNA of the CDR3 is TGTGCCAGCACCCAGGGGGTGAACACTGAAGCTTTCTTT. Translation gives CASTQGVNTEAFF.

The chain is built from TRBV6-5 and TRBJ1-1; TRBD1 matches 9 bases. The CDR3 sequence is 14 residues long. Germline CDR1 is MNHEY and CDR2 is SVGAGI. V shed 4 bases and J 6 bases; nucleotides not matched to a gene: 6. The CDR3 DNA reads as TGTGCCAGCAGTTCCGGGACAGGGAAGCCTGAAGCTTTCTTT. Residues: CASSSGTGKPEAFF.

J is TRBJ2-3 and V is TRBV9; tentative D call: TRBD1 (5 bases). Germline values: CDR1 SGDLS, CDR2 YYNGEE. The CDR3 loop spans 11 amino acids. Between the trimmed V and J ends, which lost 2 bases and 9 bases, there was a span of 7 bases. The CDR3: CASSVGATQYF. The DNA of the CDR3 is TGTGCCAGCAGCGTTGGGGCAACGCAGTATTTT.

The table lists this clone with a count of one. The gene calls are TRBV19 and TRBJ1-4; 9 nucleotides line up with TRBD1. Germline V CDR1 and CDR2: LNHDA, SQIVND (reference sequence). The CDR3 runs 14 residues. V shed 7 bases, J shed 8 bases, and the junction held 8 bases outside the gene matches. The DNA for the CDR3 is TGTGCCAGTATGGTACAGGGGGCAGGGGAAAAACTGTTTTTT. Its protein is CASMVQGAGEKLFF.

The chain combines TRBV5-1 with TRBJ1-2; 8 bases map to TRBD1. Looked up from germline, CDR1 is SGHRS and CDR2 is YFSETQ. The trim removed 4 bases at V and 6 bases at J, leaving 14 bases unmatched. The CDR3 spans 16 residues. The CDR3 protein is CASSGGSDRVGNGYTF. In DNA form, the CDR3 reads TGCGCCAGCAGCGGGGGGTCGGACAGGGTCGGTAATGGCTACACCTTC.

The table lists this clone with a count of one. The chain combines TRBV23-1 with TRBJ1-5, with D unresolved. TRBV23-1 is flagged as an ORF with uncertain function. The V end lost 2 bases, the J end lost 2 bases, and 7 bases lay between the germline ends. The CDR3 sequence is 14 residues long. The CDR3 here is CASSQRGRNQPQHF. The CDR3, as DNA: TGCGCCAGCAGTCAACGAGGGCGCAATCAGCCCCAGCATTTT.

The chain is built from TRBV4-1 and TRBJ2-5, with 7 bases matching TRBD1. J was trimmed by 4 bases and V by 1 base; bases with no gene match: 3. CDR3 length equals 14 residues. Germline CDR1 reads MGHRA; CDR2 reads YSYEKL. Written as DNA, the CDR3 is TGCGCCAGCAGCCAAGGTGACAGGGCAGAGACCCAGTACTTC. Protein product: CASSQGDRAETQYF.

The V call is TRBV27, the J call TRBJ1-3, with TRBD1 matching over 11 bases. J was trimmed by 1 base and V by 6 bases; bases with no gene match: 8. The CDR3 totals 17 residues. The V gene's germline CDR1 is MNHEY and CDR2 SMNVEV (reference sequence). This chain's CDR3 is CASRGGTGGFSGNTIYF. The DNA for the CDR3 is TGTGCCAGCAGGGGGGGGACAGGGGGTTTTTCTGGAAACACCATATATTTT.

The V call is TRBV6-1, the J call TRBJ1-1; D unresolved. Germline V lookup: CDR1 MNHNS, CDR2 SASEGT. Trimming shortened V by 0 bases and J by 1 base, and 9 bases separated the two germline ends. This CDR3 is built from 15 residues. The CDR3 region is CASSEAEYTNTEAFF. DNA for the CDR3: TGTGCCAGCAGTGAAGCCGAGTATACGAACACTGAAGCTTTCTTT.

V usage is TRBV13 and J usage is TRBJ2-3, with a tentative D call TRBD2 (5 bases). Deletions cut 2 bases from V and 0 bases from J, with 6 bases between. Germline lookup yields CDR1 PRHDT and CDR2 FYEKMQ (reference sequence). The CDR3 has 14 amino acids. CDR3 sequence: CASSLWTSTDTQYF. The CDR3 coding sequence is TGTGCCAGCAGCTTATGGACTAGCACAGATACGCAGTATTTT.

The chain has TRBV25-1 and TRBJ2-1, with a weak D call TRBD2 (7 bases). V dropped 6 bases and J dropped 0 bases, with 15 bases sitting between them. The CDR3 length is 16 residues. Germline-derived CDR1 and CDR2 are MGHDK and SYGVNS. The CDR3 spells CASSPEGGSSYNEQFF. CDR3 DNA: TGTGCCAGCAGCCCGGAGGGGGGGAGCTCCTACAATGAGCAGTTCTTC.